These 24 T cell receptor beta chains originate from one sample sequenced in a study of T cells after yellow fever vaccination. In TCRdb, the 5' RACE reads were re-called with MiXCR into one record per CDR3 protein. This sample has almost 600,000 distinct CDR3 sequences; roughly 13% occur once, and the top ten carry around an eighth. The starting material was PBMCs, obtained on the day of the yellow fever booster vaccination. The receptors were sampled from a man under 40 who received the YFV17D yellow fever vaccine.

CDR3 sequence: CASSLFVTGRPDTQYF. In DNA, the CDR3 is TGTGCCAGCAGTTTATTTGTGACAGGGCGTCCAGATACGCAGTATTTT. This chain joins TRBV27 and TRBJ2-3; 7 nucleotides match TRBD1. Germline assignment: CDR1 MNHEY and CDR2 SMNVEV (reference sequence). CDR3 length: 16 residues. The V segment lost 1 base and the J segment 4 bases; nucleotides outside the gene matches: 8.

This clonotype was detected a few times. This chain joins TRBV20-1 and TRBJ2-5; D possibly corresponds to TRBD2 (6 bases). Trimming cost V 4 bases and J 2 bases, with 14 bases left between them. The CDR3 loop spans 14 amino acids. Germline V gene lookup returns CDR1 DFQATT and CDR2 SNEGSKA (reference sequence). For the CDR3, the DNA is TGCAGTGCTATCGGGGGACGGAGACAAGAGACCCAGTACTTC. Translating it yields CSAIGGRRQETQYF.

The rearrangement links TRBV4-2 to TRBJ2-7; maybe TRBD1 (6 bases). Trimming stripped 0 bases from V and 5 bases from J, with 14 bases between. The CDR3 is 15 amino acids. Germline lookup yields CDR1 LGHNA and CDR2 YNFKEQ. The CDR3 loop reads CASSQDRTRGNEQYF. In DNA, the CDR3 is TGTGCCAGCAGCCAAGATCGCACTAGGGGGAACGAGCAGTACTTC.

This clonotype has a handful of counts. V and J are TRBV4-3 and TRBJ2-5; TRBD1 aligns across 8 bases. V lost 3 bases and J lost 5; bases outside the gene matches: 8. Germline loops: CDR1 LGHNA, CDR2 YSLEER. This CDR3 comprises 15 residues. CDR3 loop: CASSQAGGWWETQYF. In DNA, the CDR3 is TGCGCCAGCAGCCAGGCAGGGGGCTGGTGGGAGACCCAGTACTTC.

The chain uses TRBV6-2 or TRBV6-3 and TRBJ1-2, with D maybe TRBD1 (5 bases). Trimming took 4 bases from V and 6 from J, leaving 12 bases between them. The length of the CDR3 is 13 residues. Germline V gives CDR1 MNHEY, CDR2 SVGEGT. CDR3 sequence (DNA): TGTGCCAGCAGTTCCTTCCGGGGCCATGGCTACACCTTC. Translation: CASSSFRGHGYTF.

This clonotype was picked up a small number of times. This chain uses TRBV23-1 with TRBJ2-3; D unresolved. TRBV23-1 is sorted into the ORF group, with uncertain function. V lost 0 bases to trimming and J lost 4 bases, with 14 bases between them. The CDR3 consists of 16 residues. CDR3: CASSQSMRIGPDTQYF. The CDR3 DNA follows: TGCGCCAGCAGTCAATCGATGAGGATAGGGCCAGATACGCAGTATTTT.

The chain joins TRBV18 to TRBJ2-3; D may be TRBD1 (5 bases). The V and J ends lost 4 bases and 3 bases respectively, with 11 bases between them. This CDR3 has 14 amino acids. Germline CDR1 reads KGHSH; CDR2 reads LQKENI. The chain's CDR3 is CASSQSGQTDTQYF. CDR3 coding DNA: TGTGCCAGCTCACAGTCAGGACAAACAGATACGCAGTATTTT.

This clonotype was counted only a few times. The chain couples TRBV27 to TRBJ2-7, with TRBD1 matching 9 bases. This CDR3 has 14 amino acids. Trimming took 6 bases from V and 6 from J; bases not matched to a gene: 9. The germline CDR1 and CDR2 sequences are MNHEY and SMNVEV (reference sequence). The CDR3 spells CASRTGTGIVEQYF. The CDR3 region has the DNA TGTGCCAGCAGGACCGGGACAGGGATTGTCGAGCAGTACTTC.

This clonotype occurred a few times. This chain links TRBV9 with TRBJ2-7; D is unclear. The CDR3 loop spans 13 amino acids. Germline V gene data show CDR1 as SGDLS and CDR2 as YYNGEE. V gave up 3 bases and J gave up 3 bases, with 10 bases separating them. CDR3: CASSEGMNYEQYF. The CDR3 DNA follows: TGTGCCAGCAGCGAAGGCATGAACTACGAGCAGTACTTC.

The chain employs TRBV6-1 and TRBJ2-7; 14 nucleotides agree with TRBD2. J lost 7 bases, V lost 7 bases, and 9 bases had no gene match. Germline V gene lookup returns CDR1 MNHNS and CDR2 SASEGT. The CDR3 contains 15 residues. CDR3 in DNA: TGTGCCAGCACCCCTGGACTAGCGGGAGGACGTGAGCAGTACTTC. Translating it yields CASTPGLAGGREQYF.

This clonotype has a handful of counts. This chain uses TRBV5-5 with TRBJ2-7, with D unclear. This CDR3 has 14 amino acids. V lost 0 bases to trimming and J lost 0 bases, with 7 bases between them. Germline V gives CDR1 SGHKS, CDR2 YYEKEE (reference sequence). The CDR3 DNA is TGTGCCAGCAGCTTGGAATTAGACTCCTACGAGCAGTACTTC. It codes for CASSLELDSYEQYF.

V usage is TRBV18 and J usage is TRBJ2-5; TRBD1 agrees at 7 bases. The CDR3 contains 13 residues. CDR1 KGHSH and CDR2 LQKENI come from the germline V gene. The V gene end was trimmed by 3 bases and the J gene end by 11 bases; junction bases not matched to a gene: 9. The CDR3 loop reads CASSPTRQGQQYF. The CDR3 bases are TGTGCCAGCTCACCCACGAGACAGGGTCAACAGTACTTC.

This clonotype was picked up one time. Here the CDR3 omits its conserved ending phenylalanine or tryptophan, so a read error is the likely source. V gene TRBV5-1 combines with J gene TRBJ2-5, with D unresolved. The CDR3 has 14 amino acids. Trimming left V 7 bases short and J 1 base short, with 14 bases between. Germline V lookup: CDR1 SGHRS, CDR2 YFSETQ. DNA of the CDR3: TGCGCCAGCTCCGAGGATATGAGCCAAGAGACCCAGTACTCC. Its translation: CASSEDMSQETQYS.

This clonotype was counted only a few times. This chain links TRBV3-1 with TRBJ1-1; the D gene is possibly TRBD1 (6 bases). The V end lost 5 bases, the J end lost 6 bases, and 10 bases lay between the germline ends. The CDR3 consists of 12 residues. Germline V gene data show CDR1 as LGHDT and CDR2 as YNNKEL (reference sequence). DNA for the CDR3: TGTGCCAGCAGCGGCGGACAGTCTGAAGCTTTCTTT. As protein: CASSGGQSEAFF.

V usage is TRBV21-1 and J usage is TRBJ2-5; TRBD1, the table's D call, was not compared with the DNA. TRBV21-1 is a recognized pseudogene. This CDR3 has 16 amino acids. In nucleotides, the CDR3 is TGTGCCAGCAGCAAAGATGGGGGTTTTGAGCAAGAGACCCAGTACTTC. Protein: CASSKDGGFEQETQYF.

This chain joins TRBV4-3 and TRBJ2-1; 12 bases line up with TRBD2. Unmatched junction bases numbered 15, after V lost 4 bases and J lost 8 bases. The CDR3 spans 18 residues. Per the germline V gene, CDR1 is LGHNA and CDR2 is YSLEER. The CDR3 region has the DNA TGCGCCAGCAGCCCCTTGGGACTAGCGGGTGACGGCGCGGATGAGCAGTTCTTC. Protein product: CASSPLGLAGDGADEQFF.

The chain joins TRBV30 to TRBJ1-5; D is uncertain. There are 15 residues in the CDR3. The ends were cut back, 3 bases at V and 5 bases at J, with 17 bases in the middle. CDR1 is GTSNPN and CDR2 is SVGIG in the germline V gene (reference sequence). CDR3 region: CAWRPPGPVDQPQHF. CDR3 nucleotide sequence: TGTGCCTGGAGGCCACCGGGCCCAGTAGATCAGCCCCAGCATTTT. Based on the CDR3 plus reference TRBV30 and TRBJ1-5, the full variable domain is SQTIHQWPATLVQPVGSPLSLECTVEGTSNPNLYWYRQAAGRGLQLLFYSVGIGQISSEVPQNLSASRPQDRQFILSSKKLLLSDSGFYLCAWRPPGPVDQPQHFGDGTRLSIL.

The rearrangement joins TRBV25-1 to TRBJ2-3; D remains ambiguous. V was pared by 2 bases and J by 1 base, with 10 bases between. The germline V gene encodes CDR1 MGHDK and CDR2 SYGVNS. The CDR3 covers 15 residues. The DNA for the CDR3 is TGTGCCAGCAGTGAAACCACCCTCCGCACAGATACGCAGTATTTT. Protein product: CASSETTLRTDTQYF.

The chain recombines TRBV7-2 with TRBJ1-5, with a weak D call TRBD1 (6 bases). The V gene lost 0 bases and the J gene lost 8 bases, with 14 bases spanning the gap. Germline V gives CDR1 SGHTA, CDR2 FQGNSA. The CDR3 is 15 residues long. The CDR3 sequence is CASSLAQGVWEPQHF. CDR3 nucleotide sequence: TGTGCCAGCAGCTTAGCACAGGGAGTCTGGGAGCCCCAGCATTTT.

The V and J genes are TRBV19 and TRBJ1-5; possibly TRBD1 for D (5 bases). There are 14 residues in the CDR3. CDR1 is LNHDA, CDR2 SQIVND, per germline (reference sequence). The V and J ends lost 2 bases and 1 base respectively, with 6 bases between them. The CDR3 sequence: CASSIWGSNQPQHF. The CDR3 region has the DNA TGTGCCAGTAGTATATGGGGCAGCAATCAGCCCCAGCATTTT. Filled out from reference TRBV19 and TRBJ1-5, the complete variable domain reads DGGITQSPKYLFRKEGQNVTLSCEQNLNHDAMYWYRQDPGQGLRLIYYSQIVNDFQKGDIAEGYSVSREKKESFPLTVTSAQKNPTAFYLCASSIWGSNQPQHFGDGTRLSIL.

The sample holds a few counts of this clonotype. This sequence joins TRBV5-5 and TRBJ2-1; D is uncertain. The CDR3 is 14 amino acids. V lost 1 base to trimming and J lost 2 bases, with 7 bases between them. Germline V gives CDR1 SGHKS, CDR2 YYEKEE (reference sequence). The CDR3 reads CASSLRLAYNEQFF. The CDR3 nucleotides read TGTGCCAGCAGCTTGCGGCTAGCCTACAATGAGCAGTTCTTC.

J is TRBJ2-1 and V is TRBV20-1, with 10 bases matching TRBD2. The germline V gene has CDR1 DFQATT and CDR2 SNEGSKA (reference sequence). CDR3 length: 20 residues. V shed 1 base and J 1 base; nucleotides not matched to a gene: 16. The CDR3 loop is CSARGRWTSGVLRSYNEQFF. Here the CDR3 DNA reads TGCAGTGCTAGAGGAAGGTGGACTAGCGGAGTTCTTAGATCCTACAATGAGCAGTTCTTC.

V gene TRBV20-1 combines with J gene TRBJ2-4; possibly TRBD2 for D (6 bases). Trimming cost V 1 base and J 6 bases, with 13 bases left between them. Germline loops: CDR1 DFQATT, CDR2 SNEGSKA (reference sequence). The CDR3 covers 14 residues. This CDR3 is CSARGGEVGNIQYF. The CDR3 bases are TGCAGTGCTAGAGGGGGGGAGGTAGGAAACATTCAGTACTTC.

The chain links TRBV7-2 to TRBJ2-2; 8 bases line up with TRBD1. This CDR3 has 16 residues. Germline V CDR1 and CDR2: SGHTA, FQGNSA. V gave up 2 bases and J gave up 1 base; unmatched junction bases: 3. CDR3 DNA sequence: TGTGCCAGCAGCTTACAGGGGGCCCTGAACACCGGGGAGCTGTTTTTT. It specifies CASSLQGALNTGELFF.